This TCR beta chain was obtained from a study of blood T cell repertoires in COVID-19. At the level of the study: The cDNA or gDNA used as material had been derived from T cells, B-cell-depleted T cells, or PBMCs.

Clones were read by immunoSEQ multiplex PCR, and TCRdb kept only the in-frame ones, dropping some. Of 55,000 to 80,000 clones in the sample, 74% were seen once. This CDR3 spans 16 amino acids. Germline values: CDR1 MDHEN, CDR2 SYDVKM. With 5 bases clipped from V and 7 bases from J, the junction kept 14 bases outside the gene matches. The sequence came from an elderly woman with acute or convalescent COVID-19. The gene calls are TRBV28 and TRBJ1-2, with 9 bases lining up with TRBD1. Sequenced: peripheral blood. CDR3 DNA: TGTGCCAGCAGTCTTCAACCGGGACAGGGTCTTGGTGGCTACACCTTC. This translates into CASSLQPGQGLGGYTF.